Below, 19 T cell receptor beta chains from the same sample are listed, as sequenced in a study of vaccination and CD4 T cells after COVID-19. An Oncomine TCR Beta short-read assay was used to sequence the DNA from cultured CD4+ T cells. TCRdb re-analysed the PCR reads in MiXCR, keeping a single row per CDR3 protein. Here the sample spans approximately 4,600 distinct CDR3 sequences, about a third being singletons. This sample's treatment: approximately nine-day PBMC culture with coronavirus spike peptide pools or control peptides (ViraFEST assay). The antigens for these receptors are not known. The sample consisted of CD4+ T cells from blood, cultured in vitro. The receptors shown here come from a human donor who had recovered from COVID-19.

This clonotype was seen a few times. The J gene is TRBJ2-2, the V gene TRBV10-3; D perhaps matches TRBD2 (6 bases). CDR1 and CDR2 (germline): ENHRY, SYGVKD. The V gene lost 5 bases and the J gene lost 0 bases, with 7 bases spanning the gap. The CDR3 loop spans 14 amino acids. The CDR3 nucleotides are TGTGCCATCAGTAGCGGGCCGAACACCGGGGAGCTGTTTTTT. This sequence encodes CAISSGPNTGELFF.

By share, this clonotype ranks as medium-sized. The CDR3 sequence: CSARGSTEAFF. The CDR3 coding sequence is TGCAGTGCTAGGGGCAGCACTGAAGCTTTCTTT. J is TRBJ1-1 and V is TRBV20-1; D ambiguous. The germline V gene has CDR1 DFQATT and CDR2 SNEGSKA (reference sequence). The CDR3 totals 11 residues. V gave up 3 bases and J gave up 4 bases, with 6 bases separating them.

V usage is TRBV20-1 and J usage is TRBJ2-3; 7 bases agree with TRBD2. The CDR3 length is 16 residues. Looked up from germline, CDR1 is DFQATT and CDR2 is SNEGSKA (reference sequence). CDR3 region: CSLGAGSHTSTDTQYF. CDR3 DNA sequence: TGCAGCCTAGGAGCGGGGAGCCATACTAGCACAGATACGCAGTATTTT.

J is TRBJ2-2 and V is TRBV7-2; TRBD2 matches 9 bases. The CDR3 has 17 amino acids. Looked up from germline, CDR1 is SGHTA and CDR2 is FQGNSA. With 4 bases clipped from V and 2 bases from J, the junction kept 8 bases outside the gene matches. CDR3 sequence: CASSSTWLAGNTGELFF. In DNA form, the CDR3 reads TGTGCCAGCAGCTCGACGTGGCTAGCGGGAAACACCGGGGAGCTGTTTTTT.

Only a few counts were recorded for this clonotype. V usage is TRBV18 and J usage is TRBJ1-6; D is undetermined. The germline V gene encodes CDR1 KGHSH and CDR2 LQKENI. Trimming pared 3 bases from V and 6 bases from J, leaving 15 bases between. CDR3 size: 16 residues. CDR3: CASSPMTLTSNSPLHF. For the CDR3, the DNA is TGTGCCAGCTCACCGATGACCCTGACCTCTAATTCACCCCTCCACTTT.

The J gene is TRBJ2-7, the V gene TRBV2, with D possibly matching TRBD1 (6 bases). CDR3 size: 14 residues. The V end was cut by 3 bases, the J end by 6 bases, with 15 bases between. From germline, CDR1 is SNHLY and CDR2 FYNNEI. CDR3 residues: CASSDTGHPSEQYF. CDR3 in DNA: TGTGCCAGCAGTGATACAGGGCATCCGTCCGAGCAGTACTTC.

The V and J genes are TRBV21-1 and TRBJ1-5; the D call in the table, TRBD1, was not verified against the DNA. TRBV21-1 is deemed a pseudogene. This CDR3 is 16 amino acids long. The CDR3 coding sequence is TGTGCCAGCAGCAAAGTAACCAGGGTTAGCAATCAGCCCCAGCATTTT. It encodes CASSKVTRVSNQPQHF.

This clonotype was seen only a few times. The rearrangement links TRBV30 to TRBJ2-5; D ambiguous. Germline CDR1 GTSNPN, CDR2 SVGIG (reference sequence). V lost 0 bases, J lost 2 bases, and 7 bases lay in between. CDR3 length equals 13 residues. CDR3 in amino acids: CAWSVRLQETQYF. Written as DNA, the CDR3 is TGTGCCTGGAGTGTACGGTTACAAGAGACCCAGTACTTC.

The chain links TRBV19 to TRBJ1-2; D gene ambiguous. CDR1 and CDR2 from the germline V gene are LNHDA and SQIVND (reference sequence). Trimming removed 4 bases at V and 4 bases at J, with 4 bases between. The CDR3 is 11 amino acids. The CDR3 spells CASSTLYGYTF. The DNA for the CDR3 is TGTGCCAGTAGTACGCTCTATGGCTACACCTTC.

The chain is built from TRBV6-2 or TRBV6-3 and TRBJ2-7, with TRBD2 matching 8 bases. The CDR3 runs 17 residues. CDR1 and CDR2 (germline): MNHEY, SVGEGT. The V gene end was trimmed by 6 bases and the J gene end by 2 bases; junction bases not matched to a gene: 15. The CDR3 region is CASRPLAATLPPYEQYF. Here the CDR3 DNA reads TGTGCCAGCAGACCACTAGCGGCCACCTTACCGCCCTACGAGCAGTACTTC.

The chain uses TRBV5-4 and TRBJ1-1, with TRBD1 identical over 7 bases. The CDR3 length is 15 residues. Trimming took 4 bases from V and 1 from J; bases not matched to a gene: 7. Germline V gives CDR1 SGHNT, CDR2 YYREEE (reference sequence). CDR3 sequence reads: CASSPGQWGNTEAFF. CDR3 sequence (DNA): TGTGCCAGCAGCCCGGGACAGTGGGGGAACACTGAAGCTTTCTTT. Using reference TRBV5-4 and TRBJ1-1 for the parts outside the CDR3, the full variable domain is ETGVTQSPTHLIKTRGQQVTLRCSSQSGHNTVSWYQQALGQGPQFIFQYYREEENGRGNFPPRFSGLQFPNYSSELNVNALELDDSALYLCASSPGQWGNTEAFFGQGTRLTVV.

V usage is TRBV6-1 and J usage is TRBJ1-1; TRBD1 might be the D (5 bases). Germline CDR1 MNHNS, CDR2 SASEGT. With 6 bases removed from V and 0 bases from J, the gap between germline ends came to 17 bases. CDR3 length: 16 amino acids. CDR3 sequence reads: CASRARQILVNTEAFF. DNA for the CDR3: TGTGCCAGCAGAGCAAGACAGATACTGGTGAACACTGAAGCTTTCTTT.

The chain couples TRBV18 to TRBJ1-5, with 9 bases matching TRBD1. Losses at the gene ends were 3 bases for V and 2 bases for J; bases not matched to a gene: 14. Germline values: CDR1 KGHSH, CDR2 LQKENI. The CDR3 has 19 amino acids. Written as DNA, the CDR3 is TGTGCCAGCTCACCTTTTGGGACAGGGTCTGGAGTCGGCAATCAGCCCCAGCATTTT. It encodes CASSPFGTGSGVGNQPQHF.

The chain couples TRBV27 to TRBJ2-2; TRBD2 matches at 7 bases. The CDR3 is made up of 16 amino acids. The V gene's germline CDR1 is MNHEY and CDR2 SMNVEV (reference sequence). The V gene end was trimmed by 2 bases and the J gene end by 5 bases; junction bases not matched to a gene: 8. In nucleotides, the CDR3 is TGTGCCAGCAGTTTACGTAGCAGGGAGGGTACCGGGGAGCTGTTTTTT. Its translation: CASSLRSREGTGELFF.

Only a few counts were recorded for this clonotype. The chain has TRBV7-2 and TRBJ2-3; 7 bases agree with TRBD2. This CDR3 has 19 residues. Germline CDR1 is SGHTA and CDR2 is FQGNSA. With V trimmed by 3 bases and J by 3 bases, 18 bases remained unmatched. This CDR3 is CASSFIRLLAGSRTDTQYF. The CDR3 coding sequence is TGTGCCAGCAGCTTCATCCGACTATTAGCGGGCTCTCGGACAGATACGCAGTATTTT. The complete variable domain, with remaining parts taken from reference TRBV7-2 and TRBJ2-3, reads GAGVSQSPSNKVTEKGKDVELRCDPISGHTALYWYRQSLGQGLEFLIYFQGNSAPDKSGLPSDRFSAERTGGSVSTLTIQRTQQEDSAVYLCASSFIRLLAGSRTDTQYFGPGTRLTVL.

V and J are TRBV25-1 and TRBJ1-5; 7 bases agree with TRBD1. V lost 1 base, J lost 5 bases, and 8 bases stayed unmatched. This CDR3 has 16 residues. Per the germline V gene, CDR1 is MGHDK and CDR2 is SYGVNS. The CDR3 sequence: CASSESGRGVDQPQHF. DNA for the CDR3: TGTGCCAGCAGTGAATCGGGCAGGGGGGTCGATCAGCCCCAGCATTTT.

The chain recombines TRBV28 with TRBJ1-1; 7 bases match TRBD1. Germline V gives CDR1 MDHEN, CDR2 SYDVKM. The CDR3 has 14 residues. The junction had 9 bases not matched to a gene; V was cut back by 8 bases and J by 3 bases. CDR3 sequence (DNA): TGTGCCAGCTACCCAGGGGGTCTTCACACTGAAGCTTTCTTT. Translating gives CASYPGGLHTEAFF. Filled out from reference TRBV28 and TRBJ1-1, the complete variable domain reads DVKVTQSSRYLVKRTGEKVFLECVQDMDHENMFWYRQDPGLGLRLIYFSYDVKMKEKGDIPEGYSVSREKKERFSLILESASTNQTSMYLCASYPGGLHTEAFFGQGTRLTVV.

The rearrangement links TRBV6-1 to TRBJ1-1; D may be TRBD1 (5 bases). Between the trimmed V and J ends, which lost 0 bases and 6 bases, there was a span of 11 bases. The CDR3 spans 14 residues. Germline V gene lookup returns CDR1 MNHNS and CDR2 SASEGT. DNA for the CDR3: TGTGCCAGCAGTGAAGCATGGGGGGACTCTGAAGCTTTCTTT. Protein product: CASSEAWGDSEAFF.

The V gene is TRBV5-1, the J gene TRBJ1-3; D is unresolved. V lost 4 bases to trimming and J lost 4 bases, with 12 bases between them. The CDR3 contains 14 residues. CDR1 is SGHRS and CDR2 is YFSETQ in the germline V gene. The DNA of the CDR3 is TGCGCCAGCAGCACTGACATTACCGGAAACACCATATATTTT. Translation gives CASSTDITGNTIYF.